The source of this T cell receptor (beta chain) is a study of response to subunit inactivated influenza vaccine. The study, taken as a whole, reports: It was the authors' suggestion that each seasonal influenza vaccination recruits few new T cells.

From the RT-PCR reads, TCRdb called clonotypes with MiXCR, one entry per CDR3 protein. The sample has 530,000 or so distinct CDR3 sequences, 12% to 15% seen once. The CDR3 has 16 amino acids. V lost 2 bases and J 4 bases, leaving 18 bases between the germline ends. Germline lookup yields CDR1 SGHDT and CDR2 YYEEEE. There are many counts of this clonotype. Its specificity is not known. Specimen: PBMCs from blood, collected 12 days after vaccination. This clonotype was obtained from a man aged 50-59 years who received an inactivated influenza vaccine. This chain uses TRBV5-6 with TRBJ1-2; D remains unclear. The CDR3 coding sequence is TGTGCCAGCAGCTTCGGTAGGGCGCGGGGATCCTATGGCTACACCTTC. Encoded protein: CASSFGRARGSYGYTF.